The clone carrying this T cell receptor (beta chain) was counted many times. Its antigen remains unidentified. This record comes from a study of T cells in Graves' hyperthyroidism and ophthalmopathy. Used for diagnoses were clinical symptoms, serum thyroxine and TRAb, thyroid ultrasound and orbital computed tomography. Template material for amplifying TCR beta CDR3 regions consisted of RNA transcripts. The TCR CDR3 was amplified in a first-round RT-PCR using the HTBI primer set. In TCRdb, the multiplex PCR reads were re-called with MiXCR into one record per CDR3 protein. The data contain hundreds of thousands of distinct CDR3 sequences, more than 15% of them singletons. Study results and limitations: The model made its ophthalmopathy prediction, and onset followed a median approximately six months later.

Material for sequencing was blood. This TCR derives from a woman in her late teens or twenties with Graves' hyperthyroidism.

CDR3 sequence reads: CASSTGTDTNEKLFF. CDR3 nucleotide sequence: TGTGCCAGCAGCACCGGGACAGATACTAATGAAAAACTGTTTTTT. This chain joins TRBV5-5 and TRBJ1-4; the match to TRBD1 covers 7 bases. This CDR3 region has 15 residues. J gave up 2 bases and V 4 bases, and 5 bases lay outside the gene matches. Germline V gives CDR1 SGHKS, CDR2 YYEKEE (reference sequence). Variable domain in full (rest from reference TRBV5-5 and TRBJ1-4): DAGVTQSPTHLIKTRGQQVTLRCSPISGHKSVSWYQQVLGQGPQFIFQYYEKEERGRGNFPDRFSARQFPNYSSELNVNALLLGDSALYLCASSTGTDTNEKLFFGSGTQLSVL.